This T cell receptor beta chain was profiled in a study of T-cell memory formation after mild COVID-19. Study-level information: Each donor largely had its own TCR clusters.

Study-level findings and limits: Pre-infection memory held some responding clones, suggesting pre-existing cross-reactive T cells responded.

MiXCR was run by TCRdb on the 5' RACE reads, yielding one entry per CDR3 protein. The sample has about 190,000 distinct CDR3 sequences, around 20% seen once. In the case of this clonotype: Its antigen is as yet unknown.

Input material: PBMCs or a T cell subset sorted from them (not recorded which). This TCR came from an adult woman who had mild COVID-19 (a few samples of this study predate the infection). Cell type and time point are not known.

The DNA for the CDR3 is TGCAGCGTAACCGGGACAGGGCTTTTGAATGAGCAGTTCTTC. Translated, it gives CSVTGTGLLNEQFF. The J gene is TRBJ2-1, the V gene TRBV29-1; 9 nucleotides match TRBD1. Germline CDR1 reads SQVTM; CDR2 reads ANQGSEA. Trimming cost V 6 bases and J 7 bases; bases outside gene matches: 10. CDR3 size: 14 residues.